What follows describes a single TCR beta chain. What it recognizes is unknown. V shed 6 bases and J 3 bases; nucleotides not matched to a gene: 6. Germline CDR1 is SGDLS and CDR2 is YYNGEE. The CDR3 extends over 15 amino acids. This entry comes from a study of PD-1 blockade in mismatch repair-deficient tumors. Study outcomes and limitations: Rapid post-treatment expansion, then contraction, generally preceding radiologic response, marked tumor-resident clones.

The table came from immunoSEQ multiplex PCR; TCRdb's copy has only in-frame clones and leaves some out. The data contain fewer than 100,000 clones, around 85% of them singletons. The chain links TRBV9 to TRBJ1-4; TRBD1 agrees at 9 bases. Material: peripheral blood, obtained 12 weeks after starting pembrolizumab. The sequence was obtained from an adult with mismatch repair-deficient cancer. The chain's CDR3 is CASTLQGAPNEKLFF. In DNA, the CDR3 is TGTGCCAGCACCCTACAGGGGGCACCTAATGAAAAACTGTTTTTT.